This T cell receptor (beta chain) was recorded in a study of shared clonotypes between healthy human individuals. The CDR3 covers 16 residues. V dropped 2 bases and J dropped 3; count of bases not matched to a gene: 9. In germline, CDR1 is GTSNPN, CDR2 SVGIG (reference sequence). Execution of the assay was at deep level. Clones were read by immunoSEQ multiplex PCR, and TCRdb kept only the in-frame ones, dropping some. Of roughly 2.5 million clones listed, approximately 92% are singletons. The TCR was taken from a man younger than 30 in good health. The sequenced sample was naive CD4+ T cells sorted from blood. Subset noted: CD45RA+ positively selected. This chain connects TRBV30 to TRBJ1-5; the match to TRBD1 covers 8 bases. CDR3 bases: TGTGCCTGGAGTCCCAGGGGGCCAGGGCTCAATCAGCCCCAGCATTTT. This encodes CAWSPRGPGLNQPQHF.